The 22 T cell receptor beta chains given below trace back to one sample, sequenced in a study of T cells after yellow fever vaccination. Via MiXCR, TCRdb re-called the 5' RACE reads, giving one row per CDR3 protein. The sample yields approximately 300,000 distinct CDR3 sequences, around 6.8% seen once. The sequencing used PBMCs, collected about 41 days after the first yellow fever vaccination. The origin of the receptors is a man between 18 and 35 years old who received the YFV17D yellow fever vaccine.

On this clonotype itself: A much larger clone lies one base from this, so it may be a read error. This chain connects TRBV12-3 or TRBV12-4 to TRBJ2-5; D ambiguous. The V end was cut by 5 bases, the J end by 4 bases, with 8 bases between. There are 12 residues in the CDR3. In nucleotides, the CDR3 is TGTGCCAGCAGTGACAAGGGAGAGACCCAGTACTTC. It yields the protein CASSDKGETQYF.

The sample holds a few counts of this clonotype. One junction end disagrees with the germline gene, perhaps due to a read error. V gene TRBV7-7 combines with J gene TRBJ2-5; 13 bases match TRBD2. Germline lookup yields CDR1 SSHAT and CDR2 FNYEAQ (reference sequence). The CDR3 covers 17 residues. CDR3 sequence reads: CASSLAALAGGPETQYF. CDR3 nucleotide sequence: TGTGCTAGCAGCTTAGCGGCACTAGCGGGGGGGCCGGAGACCCAGTACTTC.

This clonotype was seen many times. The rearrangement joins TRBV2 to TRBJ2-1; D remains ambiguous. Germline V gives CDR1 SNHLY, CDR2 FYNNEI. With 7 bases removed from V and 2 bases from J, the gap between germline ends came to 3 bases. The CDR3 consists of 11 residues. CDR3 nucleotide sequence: TGTGCCAGCACTACCTACAATGAGCAGTTCTTC. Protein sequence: CASTTYNEQFF. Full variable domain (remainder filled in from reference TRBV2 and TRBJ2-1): EPEVTQTPSHQVTQMGQEVILRCVPISNHLYFYWYRQILGQKVEFLVSFYNNEISEKSEIFDDQFSVERPDGSNFTLKIRSTKLEDSAMYFCASTTYNEQFFGPGTRLTVL.

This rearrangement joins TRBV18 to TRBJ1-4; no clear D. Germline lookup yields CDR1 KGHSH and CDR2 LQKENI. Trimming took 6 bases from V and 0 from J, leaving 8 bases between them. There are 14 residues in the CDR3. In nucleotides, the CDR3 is TGTGCCAGCTCCCCAGGCGCAACTAATGAAAAACTGTTTTTT. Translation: CASSPGATNEKLFF.

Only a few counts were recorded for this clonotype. The CDR3 coding sequence is TGCAGTGCTAGACCGGGGGGGCAGATCTACGAGCAGTACGTC. This codes for CSARPGGQIYEQYV. V is TRBV20-1 and J is TRBJ2-7; TRBD2 matches 8 bases. V trimming: 2 bases; J trimming: 3 bases; junction bases outside the gene matches: 6. The CDR3 is 14 residues long. Germline CDR1 is DFQATT and CDR2 is SNEGSKA (reference sequence).

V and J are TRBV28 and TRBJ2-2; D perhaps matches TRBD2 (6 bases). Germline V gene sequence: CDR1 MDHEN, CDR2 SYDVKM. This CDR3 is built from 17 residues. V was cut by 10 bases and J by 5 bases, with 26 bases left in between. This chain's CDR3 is CATDLRPTRGETGELFF. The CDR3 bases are TGTGCCACCGACCTCCGGCCCACGCGGGGAGAAACCGGGGAGCTGTTTTTT.

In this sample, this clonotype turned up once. The CDR3, as DNA: TGTGCCAGCAGTCCAGGGGACAGAGCCTACGAGCAGTACGTC. Translation: CASSPGDRAYEQYV. This chain uses TRBV27 with TRBJ2-7; the match to TRBD1 covers 7 bases. CDR3 length: 14 residues. J lost 2 bases, V lost 5 bases, and 6 bases had no gene match. Per the germline V gene, CDR1 is MNHEY and CDR2 is SMNVEV (reference sequence).

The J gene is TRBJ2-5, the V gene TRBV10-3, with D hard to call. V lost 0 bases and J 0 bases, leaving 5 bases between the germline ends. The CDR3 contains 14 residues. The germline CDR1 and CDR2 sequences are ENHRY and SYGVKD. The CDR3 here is CAISESHNQETQYF. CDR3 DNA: TGTGCCATCAGTGAGTCGCACAACCAAGAGACCCAGTACTTC.

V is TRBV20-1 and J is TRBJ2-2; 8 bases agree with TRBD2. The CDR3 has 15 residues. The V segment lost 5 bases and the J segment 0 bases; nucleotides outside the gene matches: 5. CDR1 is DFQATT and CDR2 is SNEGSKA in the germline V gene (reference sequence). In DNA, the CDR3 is TGCAGTGCTGTAGCGGGAACGACGAACACCGGGGAGCTGTTTTTT. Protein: CSAVAGTTNTGELFF.

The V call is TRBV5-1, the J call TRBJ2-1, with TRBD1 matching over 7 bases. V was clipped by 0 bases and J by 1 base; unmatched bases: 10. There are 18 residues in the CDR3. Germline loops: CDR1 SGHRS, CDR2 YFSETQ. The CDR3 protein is CASSLVSGQSASYNEQFF. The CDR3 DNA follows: TGCGCCAGCAGCTTGGTTTCGGGACAGAGTGCATCCTACAATGAGCAGTTCTTC. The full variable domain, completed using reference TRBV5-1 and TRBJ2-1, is KAGVTQTPRYLIKTRGQQVTLSCSPISGHRSVSWYQQTPGQGLQFLFEYFSETQRNKGNFPGRFSGRQFSNSRSEMNVSTLELGDSALYLCASSLVSGQSASYNEQFFGPGTRLTVL.

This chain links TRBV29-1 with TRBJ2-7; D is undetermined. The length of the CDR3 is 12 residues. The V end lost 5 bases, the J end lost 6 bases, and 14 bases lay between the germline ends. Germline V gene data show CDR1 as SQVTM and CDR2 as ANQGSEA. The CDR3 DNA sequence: TGCAGCGTTTTAGGGTGGAAGGGCGAGCAGTACTTC. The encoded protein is CSVLGWKGEQYF.

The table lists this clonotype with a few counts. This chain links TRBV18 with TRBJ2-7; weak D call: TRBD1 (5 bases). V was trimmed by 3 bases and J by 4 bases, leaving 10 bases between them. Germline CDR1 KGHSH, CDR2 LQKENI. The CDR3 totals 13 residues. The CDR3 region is CASSPPGPYEQYF. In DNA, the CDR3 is TGTGCCAGCTCACCGCCAGGGCCTTACGAGCAGTACTTC.

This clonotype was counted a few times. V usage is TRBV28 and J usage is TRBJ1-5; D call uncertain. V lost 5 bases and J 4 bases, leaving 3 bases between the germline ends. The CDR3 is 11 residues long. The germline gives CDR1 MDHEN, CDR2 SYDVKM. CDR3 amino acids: CASSENQPQHF. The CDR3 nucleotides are TGTGCCAGCAGTGAAAATCAGCCCCAGCATTTT.

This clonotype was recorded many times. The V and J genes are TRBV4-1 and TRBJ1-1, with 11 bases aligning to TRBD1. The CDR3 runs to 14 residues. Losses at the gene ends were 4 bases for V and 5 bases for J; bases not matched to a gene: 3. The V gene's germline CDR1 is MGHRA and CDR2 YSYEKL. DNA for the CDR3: TGCGCCAGCAGCCCGGACAGGGGGCAGACTGAAGCTTTCTTT. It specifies CASSPDRGQTEAFF.

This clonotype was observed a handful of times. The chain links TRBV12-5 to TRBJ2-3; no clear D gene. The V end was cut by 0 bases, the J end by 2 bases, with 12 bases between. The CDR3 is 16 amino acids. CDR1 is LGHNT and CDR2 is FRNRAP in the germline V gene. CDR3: CASGLVLSSHTDTQYF. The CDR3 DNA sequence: TGTGCTAGTGGTTTGGTACTATCCAGCCACACAGATACGCAGTATTTT.

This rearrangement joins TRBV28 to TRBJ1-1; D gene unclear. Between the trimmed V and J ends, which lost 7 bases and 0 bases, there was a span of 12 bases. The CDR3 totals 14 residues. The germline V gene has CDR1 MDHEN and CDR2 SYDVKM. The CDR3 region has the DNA TGTGCCAGCAAAATTCGGAGATTGAACACTGAAGCTTTCTTT. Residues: CASKIRRLNTEAFF.

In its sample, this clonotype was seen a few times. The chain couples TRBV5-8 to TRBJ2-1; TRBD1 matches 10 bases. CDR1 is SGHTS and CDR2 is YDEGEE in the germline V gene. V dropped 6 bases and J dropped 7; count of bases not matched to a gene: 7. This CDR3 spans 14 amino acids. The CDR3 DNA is TGTGCCAGCAACCGTGGGACAGGGGTTAATGAGCAGTTCTTC. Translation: CASNRGTGVNEQFF.

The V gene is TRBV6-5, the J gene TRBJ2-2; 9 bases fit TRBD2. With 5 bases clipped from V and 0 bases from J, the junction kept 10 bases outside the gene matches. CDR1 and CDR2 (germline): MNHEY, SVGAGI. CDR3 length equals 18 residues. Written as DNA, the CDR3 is TGTGCCAGCAGTCCCCTCCCGCCTAGCGGGGCGAACACCGGGGAGCTGTTTTTT. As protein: CASSPLPPSGANTGELFF.

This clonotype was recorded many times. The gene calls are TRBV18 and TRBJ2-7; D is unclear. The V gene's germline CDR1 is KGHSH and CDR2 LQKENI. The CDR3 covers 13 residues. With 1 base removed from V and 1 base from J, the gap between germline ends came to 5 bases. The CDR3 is CASSPRQSYEQYV. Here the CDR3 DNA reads TGTGCCAGCTCACCACGTCAGTCCTACGAGCAGTACGTC.

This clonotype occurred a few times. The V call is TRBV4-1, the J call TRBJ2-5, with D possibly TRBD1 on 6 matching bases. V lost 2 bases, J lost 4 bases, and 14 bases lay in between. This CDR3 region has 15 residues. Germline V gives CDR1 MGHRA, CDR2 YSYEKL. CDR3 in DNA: TGCGCCAGCAGCCAACCAACAGGGAAGCGAGAGACCCAGTACTTC. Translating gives CASSQPTGKRETQYF.

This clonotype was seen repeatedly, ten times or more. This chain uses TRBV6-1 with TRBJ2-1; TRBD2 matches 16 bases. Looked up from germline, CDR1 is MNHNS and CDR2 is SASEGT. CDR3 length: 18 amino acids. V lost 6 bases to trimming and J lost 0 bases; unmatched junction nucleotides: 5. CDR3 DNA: TGTGCCAGCAGGAGGGGACTAGCGGGGGGGAGCTCCTACAATGAGCAGTTCTTC. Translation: CASRRGLAGGSSYNEQFF.

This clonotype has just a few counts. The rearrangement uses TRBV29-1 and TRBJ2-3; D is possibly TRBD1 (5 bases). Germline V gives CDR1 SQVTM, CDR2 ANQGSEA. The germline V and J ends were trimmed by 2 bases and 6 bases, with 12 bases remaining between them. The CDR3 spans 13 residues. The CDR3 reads CSVESQTVDTQYF. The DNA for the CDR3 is TGCAGCGTTGAATCCCAGACAGTCGATACGCAGTATTTT.